The 27 T cell receptor beta chains in this list originate from one sample, sequenced in a study of T cells after yellow fever vaccination. TCRdb re-analysed the 5' RACE reads in MiXCR, keeping a single row per CDR3 protein. The table has about 320,000 distinct CDR3 sequences, around 10% seen once. The sequencing here drew on CD4+ T cells sorted from PBMCs, taken 45 days after the yellow fever booster vaccination. The origin of the receptors is a man between 18 and 35 years old who received the YFV17D yellow fever vaccine.

V gene TRBV6-5 combines with J gene TRBJ2-7, with 8 bases that match TRBD1. Trimming at V came to 3 bases and at J to 3 bases, leaving 4 bases not matched to a gene. The germline CDR1 and CDR2 sequences are MNHEY and SVGAGI. The CDR3 has 14 residues. As DNA, the CDR3 is TGTGCCAGCAGTTATCAGGACAGGGTCTACGAGCAGTACTTC. The encoded protein is CASSYQDRVYEQYF.

The chain employs TRBV11-2 and TRBJ2-3, with TRBD2 matching over 11 bases. V was clipped by 0 bases and J by 0 bases; unmatched bases: 2. From germline, CDR1 is SGHAT and CDR2 FQNNGV. This CDR3 comprises 17 residues. CDR3 sequence: CASSLDRLAGSTDTQYF. The CDR3 DNA sequence: TGTGCCAGCAGCTTAGACCGACTAGCGGGGAGCACAGATACGCAGTATTTT.

This clonotype has only a few counts. The chain is built from TRBV30 and TRBJ2-3, with 7 bases identical to TRBD2. The CDR3 contains 15 residues. Germline V lookup: CDR1 GTSNPN, CDR2 SVGIG (reference sequence). The V gene end was trimmed by 0 bases and the J gene end by 0 bases; junction bases not matched to a gene: 3. The CDR3 is CAWSVASGSTDTQYF. CDR3 DNA sequence: TGTGCCTGGAGTGTAGCTAGCGGAAGCACAGATACGCAGTATTTT.

This clonotype has only a few counts. The J gene is TRBJ2-6, the V gene TRBV3-1, with unresolved D. From germline, CDR1 is LGHDT and CDR2 YNNKEL (reference sequence). V was clipped by 1 base and J by 4 bases, with 2 bases between them. This CDR3 is built from 13 residues. This CDR3 is CASSQGGANVLTF. The CDR3 nucleotides read TGTGCCAGCAGCCAAGGAGGGGCCAACGTCCTGACTTTC.

The chain recombines TRBV5-4 with TRBJ2-5, with 7 bases fitting TRBD1. Germline CDR1 and CDR2: SGHNT and YYREEE (reference sequence). The length of the CDR3 is 13 residues. Germline trimming cut 6 bases from V and 3 bases from J; bases unmatched to any gene: 5. CDR3 region: CASTTGLEETQYF. The CDR3, as DNA: TGTGCCAGCACGACAGGGCTGGAAGAGACCCAGTACTTC.

In its sample, this clonotype was seen a few times. The chain links TRBV5-1 to TRBJ1-2, with a weak D call TRBD1 (5 bases). This CDR3 has 16 residues. Germline V gene sequence: CDR1 SGHRS, CDR2 YFSETQ. Deletions cut 0 bases from V and 6 bases from J, with 18 bases between. CDR3 residues: CASSLAGTPPQHGYTF. The DNA for the CDR3 is TGCGCCAGCAGCTTGGCCGGGACTCCGCCGCAGCATGGCTACACCTTC.

This clonotype was seen a few times. The chain couples TRBV7-3 to TRBJ2-5; TRBD2 matches 13 bases. The CDR3 has 17 residues. Germline values: CDR1 SGHTA, CDR2 FQGTGA. V lost 5 bases to trimming and J lost 5 bases; unmatched junction nucleotides: 11. The CDR3 DNA is TGTGCCAGCAGCCCCGGACTAGCGGGGGTGGGGGGGGAGACCCAGTACTTC. Its translation is CASSPGLAGVGGETQYF.

This clonotype was counted at least ten times. The V and J genes are TRBV20-1 and TRBJ2-7; D is unclear. The V end lost 1 base, the J end lost 5 bases, and 9 bases lay between the germline ends. The germline V gene encodes CDR1 DFQATT and CDR2 SNEGSKA (reference sequence). CDR3 length equals 12 residues. This CDR3 is CSARGTIDEQYV. Written as DNA, the CDR3 is TGCAGTGCTAGAGGGACGATCGACGAGCAGTACGTC.

This clonotype was observed many times. The chain is built from TRBV6-5 and TRBJ2-2; the D call may be TRBD1 or TRBD2 (7 bases each). The CDR3 is 15 amino acids. V shed 7 bases and J shed 1 base, with 13 bases lying between them. CDR1 MNHEY and CDR2 SVGAGI come from the germline V gene. CDR3 amino acids: CASTPGGGNTGELFF. CDR3 bases: TGTGCCAGCACCCCAGGGGGGGGGAACACCGGGGAGCTGTTTTTT.

The rearrangement links TRBV5-6 to TRBJ2-7, with D perhaps being TRBD1 or TRBD2 (5 bases each). Trimming took 4 bases from V and 2 from J, leaving 22 bases between them. Germline CDR1 reads SGHDT; CDR2 reads YYEEEE. The CDR3 is 17 residues long. The DNA for the CDR3 is TGTGCCAGCAGCCAACCTAGTATGGGGGACCCTCCCTACGAGCAGTACGTC. Its protein is CASSQPSMGDPPYEQYV.

The CDR3, as DNA: TGTGCCAGTAGTCAGGGGACAGGAGGACAGCCCCAGCATTTT. Translated, it gives CASSQGTGGQPQHF. The V call is TRBV19, the J call TRBJ1-5, with 8 bases aligning to TRBD1. The J segment lost 7 bases and the V segment lost 5 bases, leaving 7 bases of the junction unmatched. The CDR3 covers 14 residues. CDR1 is LNHDA and CDR2 is SQIVND in the germline V gene (reference sequence).

The chain uses TRBV12-3 or TRBV12-4 and TRBJ2-4; 8 nucleotides agree with TRBD1. The length of the CDR3 is 13 residues. The V and J ends lost 7 bases and 6 bases, in that order; junction bases with no gene match: 5. The CDR3 protein is CASMLTGANIQYF. In nucleotides, the CDR3 is TGTGCCAGCATGCTGACAGGGGCAAACATTCAGTACTTC.

This clonotype occurred a few times. The chain recombines TRBV28 with TRBJ2-7; 7 bases map to TRBD2. The CDR3 is 15 amino acids. Germline values: CDR1 MDHEN, CDR2 SYDVKM. The trim removed 6 bases at V and 3 bases at J, leaving 11 bases unmatched. This chain's CDR3 is CASSSSSAGYYEQYV. DNA of the CDR3: TGTGCCAGCAGCTCAAGTTCAGCGGGGTACTACGAGCAGTACGTC.

This clonotype was counted between two and nine times. The genes are TRBV5-1 and TRBJ2-7; no definite D call. V was clipped by 2 bases and J by 1 base, with 10 bases between them. The CDR3 covers 14 residues. Germline CDR1 and CDR2: SGHRS and YFSETQ. The CDR3 reads CASSLDLDSYEQYF. CDR3 coding DNA: TGCGCCAGCAGCTTAGATCTGGATTCCTACGAGCAGTACTTC.

The table lists this clonotype with a few counts. The chain joins TRBV12-3 or TRBV12-4 to TRBJ1-4, with a possible D match to TRBD1 (5 bases). The V and J ends lost 6 bases and 0 bases respectively, with 11 bases between them. The CDR3 runs to 15 residues. CDR3 residues: CASRGLGSTNEKLFF. CDR3 nucleotide sequence: TGTGCCAGCAGGGGACTCGGATCAACTAATGAAAAACTGTTTTTT.

The V gene is TRBV27, the J gene TRBJ1-5, with 7 bases matching TRBD1. Per germline, CDR1 MNHEY and CDR2 SMNVEV (reference sequence). This CDR3 is 15 amino acids long. V was pared by 0 bases and J by 11 bases, with 10 bases of the junction left unmatched. The CDR3, as DNA: TGTGCCAGCAGTTTATCGGGACAGTACCTTCTGTCCCAGCATTTT. It specifies CASSLSGQYLLSQHF.

The chain joins TRBV7-9 to TRBJ1-2; D not resolved. The CDR3 spans 14 residues. Germline V gives CDR1 SEHNR, CDR2 FQNEAQ (reference sequence). V was trimmed by 3 bases and J by 4 bases, leaving 12 bases between them. The CDR3 loop reads CASSFSAGTYGYTF. The DNA of the CDR3 is TGTGCCAGCAGCTTTAGCGCGGGCACCTATGGCTACACCTTC.

This clonotype was seen ten or more times. The chain couples TRBV5-1 to TRBJ1-1; perhaps TRBD1 as D (6 bases). The CDR3 length is 14 residues. The V end lost 4 bases, the J end lost 1 base, and 11 bases lay between the germline ends. The germline V gene has CDR1 SGHRS and CDR2 YFSETQ. The CDR3 DNA follows: TGCGCCAGCAGCCAACAGGGCAGGAACACTGAAGCTTTCTTT. Its protein product is CASSQQGRNTEAFF.

This rearrangement joins TRBV9 to TRBJ1-4; D gene uncertain. The CDR3 covers 13 residues. V lost 2 bases, J lost 10 bases, and 12 bases lay in between. CDR1 is SGDLS and CDR2 is YYNGEE in the germline V gene. This chain's CDR3 is CASSVFIGGKLFF. The CDR3 DNA follows: TGTGCCAGCAGCGTTTTCATCGGTGGAAAACTGTTTTTT.

This clonotype was observed a few times. The rearrangement uses TRBV18 and TRBJ1-6; 10 bases line up with TRBD1. CDR3 length: 14 amino acids. V gave up 3 bases and J gave up 8 bases; unmatched junction bases: 1. Germline lookup yields CDR1 KGHSH and CDR2 LQKENI. Here the CDR3 DNA reads TGTGCCAGCTCACCTGGGACAGGGGATTCACCCCTCCACTTT. This encodes CASSPGTGDSPLHF.

This chain connects TRBV19 to TRBJ2-7; TRBD1 matches 9 bases. Germline values: CDR1 LNHDA, CDR2 SQIVND (reference sequence). The CDR3 runs 15 residues. With 0 bases clipped from V and 2 bases from J, the junction kept 2 bases outside the gene matches. CDR3 protein: CASSIDGQGPYEQYF. The CDR3, as DNA: TGTGCCAGTAGTATAGACGGACAGGGGCCCTACGAGCAGTACTTC.

This chain joins TRBV6-1 and TRBJ1-5; no clear D. Trimming removed 6 bases at V and 3 bases at J, with 12 bases between. Germline-derived CDR1 and CDR2 are MNHNS and SASEGT. The CDR3 has 14 residues. CDR3 region: CASRGPGSNQPQHF. Here the CDR3 DNA reads TGTGCCAGCAGGGGCCCGGGGTCCAATCAGCCCCAGCATTTT.

This chain joins TRBV3-1 and TRBJ1-2; the match to TRBD1 covers 7 bases. V lost 5 bases, J lost 6 bases, and 15 bases stayed unmatched. The CDR3 consists of 16 residues. In germline, CDR1 is LGHDT, CDR2 YNNKEL (reference sequence). CDR3 amino acids: CASSAHNRGLLNGYTF. The DNA of the CDR3 is TGTGCCAGCAGCGCTCACAACAGGGGATTGCTAAATGGCTACACCTTC.

The rearrangement joins TRBV27 to TRBJ2-1; 7 bases fit TRBD1. Germline lookup yields CDR1 MNHEY and CDR2 SMNVEV (reference sequence). Unmatched junction bases numbered 8, after V lost 6 bases and J lost 0 bases. The CDR3 totals 16 residues. The DNA for the CDR3 is TGTGCCAGCAGACAAGGGGGCCTCAGCTCCTACAATGAGCAGTTCTTC. This encodes CASRQGGLSSYNEQFF.

A few counts support this clonotype. The chain couples TRBV4-3 to TRBJ2-7; possible D gene TRBD1, 5 bases. From germline, CDR1 is LGHNA and CDR2 YSLEER. This CDR3 contains 16 residues. Trimming cost V 4 bases and J 0 bases, with 16 bases left between them. CDR3 residues: CASSPYARGFSYEQYF. CDR3 sequence (DNA): TGCGCCAGCAGCCCATATGCTAGGGGATTCTCCTACGAGCAGTACTTC.

This clonotype was picked up a small number of times. The CDR3 here is CASSSGQISYEQYF. The CDR3 DNA reads as TGTGCCAGCAGTTCTGGACAGATTTCCTACGAGCAGTACTTC. The rearrangement joins TRBV12-3 or TRBV12-4 to TRBJ2-7; D is possibly TRBD1 (6 bases). V lost 4 bases and J lost 1, with 11 bases in between. The CDR3 is 14 residues long.

V is TRBV7-2 and J is TRBJ2-3, with D perhaps matching TRBD2 (5 bases). CDR1 and CDR2 from the germline V gene are SGHTA and FQGNSA. The CDR3 totals 14 residues. Between the trimmed V and J ends, which lost 0 bases and 4 bases, there was a span of 8 bases. CDR3 DNA: TGTGCCAGCAGCTTAGCTGTAGCGTCAGATACGCAGTATTTT. Its protein is CASSLAVASDTQYF.